The 15 T cell receptor beta chains reported below all come from one sample, sequenced in a study of blood T cell repertoires in COVID-19. The table came from immunoSEQ multiplex PCR; TCRdb's copy has only in-frame clones and leaves some out. The table includes 220,000 or so clones, about 80% detected once. Sequencing was carried out using peripheral blood. All receptors derive from a woman in her sixties with acute or convalescent COVID-19.

This chain uses TRBV5-8 with TRBJ2-1; maybe TRBD2 (6 bases). Trimming pared 4 bases from V and 10 bases from J, leaving 15 bases between. Germline CDR1 SGHTS, CDR2 YDEGEE. The CDR3 runs 13 residues. CDR3 amino acids: CASSQLGGYEQFF. The CDR3 DNA sequence: TGTGCCAGCAGCCAGCTTGGGGGGTACGAGCAGTTCTTC.

The rearrangement joins TRBV4-2 to TRBJ2-1, with TRBD2 matching 9 bases. CDR3 size: 16 residues. J gave up 7 bases and V 4 bases, and 11 bases lay outside the gene matches. The germline gives CDR1 LGHNA, CDR2 YNFKEQ. CDR3 in DNA: TGTGCCAGCAGCCGCCGGGCGGGGGGGCCTGGGAATGAGCAGTTCTTC. This gives the protein CASSRRAGGPGNEQFF.

This clone turned up a few times. The genes are TRBV5-6 and TRBJ1-5, with D perhaps matching TRBD1 (5 bases). CDR3 size: 13 residues. The V and J ends lost 1 base and 7 bases respectively, with 9 bases between them. Germline assignment: CDR1 SGHDT and CDR2 YYEEEE. The CDR3 loop reads CASSLYRGQPQHF. Written as DNA, the CDR3 is TGTGCCAGCAGCTTGTATCGGGGGCAGCCCCAGCATTTT.

CDR3 in DNA: TGTGCCTGGGGGGCGAGACAGCCGAACACTGAAGCTTTCTTT. Translated, it gives CAWGARQPNTEAFF. The J gene is TRBJ1-1, the V gene TRBV30; D perhaps matches TRBD1 (5 bases). Looked up from germline, CDR1 is GTSNPN and CDR2 is SVGIG (reference sequence). V shed 5 bases and J shed 1 base, with 14 bases lying between them. The CDR3 is 14 residues long.

Comments on this clone: The same CDR3 is also encoded by other DNA sequences in this sample. This rearrangement joins TRBV20-1 to TRBJ1-2; perhaps TRBD1 as D (5 bases). Germline lookup yields CDR1 DFQATT and CDR2 SNEGSKA (reference sequence). Trimming took off 3 bases at V and 4 bases at J, with 9 bases between the two ends. The CDR3 is made up of 12 amino acids. As DNA, the CDR3 is TGCAGTGCTAGTGGGGCAGGCTATGGCTACACCTTC. The encoded protein is CSASGAGYGYTF.

This rearrangement joins TRBV5-1 to TRBJ1-1, with 8 bases aligning to TRBD1. There are 18 residues in the CDR3. Germline loops: CDR1 SGHRS, CDR2 YFSETQ. The J segment lost 0 bases and the V segment lost 5 bases, leaving 15 bases of the junction unmatched. DNA of the CDR3: TGCGCCAGCAGTTCAGGGGGCTACGGGATTCGGGTGAACACTGAAGCTTTCTTT. Amino acid sequence: CASSSGGYGIRVNTEAFF.

The rearrangement uses TRBV7-2 and TRBJ2-2; a possible D gene is TRBD2 (7 bases). The V gene's germline CDR1 is SGHTA and CDR2 FQGNSA. The CDR3 totals 17 residues. The V gene lost 2 bases and the J gene lost 0 bases, with 13 bases spanning the gap. The CDR3 nucleotides are TGTGCCAGCAGCTTAAAGGAAGGGGGGGCGAACACCGGGGAGCTGTTTTTT. It translates to CASSLKEGGANTGELFF.

The chain is built from TRBV11-2 and TRBJ2-7; D may be TRBD1 (6 bases). Looked up from germline, CDR1 is SGHAT and CDR2 is FQNNGV. Trimming shortened V by 0 bases and J by 2 bases, and 17 bases separated the two germline ends. The CDR3 length is 17 residues. The CDR3 loop is CASSLEGARQGTYEQYF. The CDR3 region has the DNA TGTGCCAGCAGCTTAGAAGGAGCTCGGCAGGGGACCTACGAGCAGTACTTC.

This rearrangement joins TRBV7-9 to TRBJ1-2; possible D gene TRBD1, 5 bases. The V end lost 5 bases, the J end lost 0 bases, and 13 bases lay between the germline ends. Germline V gives CDR1 SEHNR, CDR2 FQNEAQ (reference sequence). There are 15 residues in the CDR3. The CDR3 sequence is CASSGDGRANYGYTF. CDR3 in DNA: TGTGCCAGCAGCGGGGACGGGAGAGCTAACTATGGCTACACCTTC.

The chain carries TRBV6-5 and TRBJ1-2, with D possibly matching TRBD1 (5 bases). Germline loops: CDR1 MNHEY, CDR2 SVGAGI. Trimming shortened V by 7 bases and J by 6 bases, and 9 bases separated the two germline ends. The CDR3 sequence is 11 residues long. The CDR3 sequence: CASNRLHGYTF. The CDR3, as DNA: TGTGCCAGCAACAGGCTTCATGGCTACACCTTC.

This clone has only a few counts. Written as DNA, the CDR3 is TGTGCCTGGACTCGAGAAGTAGGGGTAAATGGCTACACCTTC. It translates to CAWTREVGVNGYTF. This chain uses TRBV30 with TRBJ1-2, with D maybe TRBD1 (5 bases). Germline V gene data show CDR1 as GTSNPN and CDR2 as SVGIG (reference sequence). Trimming stripped 4 bases from V and 6 bases from J, with 18 bases between. This CDR3 is built from 14 residues. The whole variable domain, filled in from reference TRBV30 and TRBJ1-2, reads SQTIHQWPATLVQPVGSPLSLECTVEGTSNPNLYWYRQAAGRGLQLLFYSVGIGQISSEVPQNLSASRPQDRQFILSSKKLLLSDSGFYLCAWTREVGVNGYTFGSGTRLTVV.

The genes are TRBV11-2 and TRBJ1-1; 9 bases fit TRBD1. The CDR3 is 14 amino acids. Germline V lookup: CDR1 SGHAT, CDR2 FQNNGV. V lost 5 bases to trimming and J lost 1 base; unmatched junction nucleotides: 2. CDR3 loop: CASSRGQGNTEAFF. The CDR3 DNA reads TGTGCCAGCAGCCGGGGACAGGGGAACACTGAAGCTTTCTTT.

The V and J genes are TRBV5-1 and TRBJ1-2; D remains unclear. The length of the CDR3 is 13 residues. Germline assignment: CDR1 SGHRS and CDR2 YFSETQ. Deletions cut 6 bases from V and 7 bases from J, with 16 bases between. The CDR3, as DNA: TGCGCCAGCAAAACGCTACTAGGAGGTGGCTACACCTTC. Protein product: CASKTLLGGGYTF.

J is TRBJ2-7 and V is TRBV5-4; D not certain. CDR1 is SGHNT, CDR2 YYREEE, per germline (reference sequence). The CDR3 contains 13 residues. The V and J ends lost 1 base and 1 base respectively, with 6 bases between them. The CDR3 protein is CASSLMSSYEQYF. DNA for the CDR3: TGTGCCAGCAGCTTGATGTCATCCTACGAGCAGTACTTC.

The chain joins TRBV7-6 to TRBJ1-3, with 7 positions matching TRBD1. V shed 1 base and J 0 bases; nucleotides not matched to a gene: 6. The CDR3 runs 17 residues. Germline V CDR1 and CDR2: SGHVS, FNYEAQ. The CDR3 sequence: CASSLVSGGNSGNTIYF. The CDR3, as DNA: TGTGCCAGCAGCTTAGTCTCAGGGGGGAACTCTGGAAACACCATATATTTT.